This T cell receptor beta chain appears in the sequencing data of a study of OX40 agonist ivuxolimab in advanced cancers. Findings and limits, study-wide: Specificity for antigen went undetermined in the expanded peripheral T cells.

Trimming pared 0 bases from V and 7 bases from J, leaving 13 bases between. Germline V CDR1 and CDR2: SGDLS, YYNGEE. This CDR3 region has 14 residues. This clone counts as large. What it binds is unknown. The table came from immunoSEQ multiplex PCR; TCRdb's copy has only in-frame clones and leaves some out. The table lists more than 20,000 clones, about four fifths of them singletons. The chain carries TRBV9 and TRBJ1-1, with D uncertain. Here the sequenced sample was CD4+ or CD8+ T cells sorted from blood, taken in a trial of the OX40 agonist ivuxolimab. This clonotype was obtained from an adult with an advanced solid tumor such as melanoma, head and neck, liver or kidney cancer. CDR3 nucleotides: TGTGCCAGCAGCGTAGCGTATCGGGGAGGTGAAGCTTTCTTT. Encoded protein: CASSVAYRGGEAFF.